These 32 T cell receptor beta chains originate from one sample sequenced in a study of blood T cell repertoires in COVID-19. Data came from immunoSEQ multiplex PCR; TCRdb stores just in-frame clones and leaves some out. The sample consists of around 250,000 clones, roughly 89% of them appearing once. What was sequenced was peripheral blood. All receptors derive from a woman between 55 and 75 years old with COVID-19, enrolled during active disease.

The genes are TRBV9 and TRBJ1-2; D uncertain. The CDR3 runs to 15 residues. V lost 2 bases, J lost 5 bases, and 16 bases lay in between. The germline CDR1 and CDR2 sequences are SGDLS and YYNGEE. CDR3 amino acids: CASSVSFEGSYGYTF. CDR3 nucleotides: TGTGCCAGCAGCGTCTCCTTCGAGGGATCATATGGCTACACCTTC.

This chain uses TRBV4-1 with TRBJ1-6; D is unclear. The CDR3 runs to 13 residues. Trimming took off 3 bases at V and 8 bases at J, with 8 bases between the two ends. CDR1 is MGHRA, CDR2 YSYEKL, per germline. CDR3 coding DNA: TGCGCCAGCAGCCAGGGCCCCGATTCACCCCTCCACTTT. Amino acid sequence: CASSQGPDSPLHF.

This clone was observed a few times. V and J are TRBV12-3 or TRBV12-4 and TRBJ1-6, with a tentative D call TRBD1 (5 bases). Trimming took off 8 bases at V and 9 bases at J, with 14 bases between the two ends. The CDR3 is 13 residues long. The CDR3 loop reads CASQTDFASPLHF. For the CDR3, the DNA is TGTGCCAGCCAGACAGATTTCGCTTCACCCCTCCACTTT.

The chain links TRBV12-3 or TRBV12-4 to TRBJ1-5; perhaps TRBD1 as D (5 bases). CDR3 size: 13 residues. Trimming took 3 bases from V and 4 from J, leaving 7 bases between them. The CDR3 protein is CASSLAGNQPQHF. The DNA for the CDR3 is TGTGCCAGCAGTTTGGCAGGGAATCAGCCCCAGCATTTT.

The CDR3 DNA sequence: TGTGCCAGCAGCTTAGTCCAGACCGGGGAGCTGTTTTTT. Translation gives CASSLVQTGELFF. The rearrangement uses TRBV11-2 and TRBJ2-2, with D hard to call. Looked up from germline, CDR1 is SGHAT and CDR2 is FQNNGV. Trimming pared 1 base from V and 5 bases from J, leaving 5 bases between. The CDR3 totals 13 residues.

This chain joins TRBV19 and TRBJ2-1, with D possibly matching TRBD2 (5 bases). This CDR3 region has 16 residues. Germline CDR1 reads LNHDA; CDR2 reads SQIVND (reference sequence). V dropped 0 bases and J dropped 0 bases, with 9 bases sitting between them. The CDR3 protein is CASSIESGSSYNEQFF. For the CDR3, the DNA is TGTGCCAGTAGTATAGAAAGCGGCAGCTCCTACAATGAGCAGTTCTTC.

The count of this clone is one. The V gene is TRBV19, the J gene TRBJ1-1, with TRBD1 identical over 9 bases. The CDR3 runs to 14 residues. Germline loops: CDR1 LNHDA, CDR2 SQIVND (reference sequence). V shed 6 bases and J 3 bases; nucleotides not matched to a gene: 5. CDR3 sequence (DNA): TGTGCCAGTAGACACAGGGGGCGCGACACTGAAGCTTTCTTT. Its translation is CASRHRGRDTEAFF.

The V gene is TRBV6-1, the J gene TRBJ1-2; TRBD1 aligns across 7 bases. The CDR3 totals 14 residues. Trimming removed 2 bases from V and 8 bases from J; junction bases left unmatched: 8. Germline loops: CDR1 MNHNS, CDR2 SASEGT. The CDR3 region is CASSESGTERGYTF. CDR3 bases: TGTGCCAGCAGTGAATCGGGGACAGAAAGGGGCTACACCTTC.

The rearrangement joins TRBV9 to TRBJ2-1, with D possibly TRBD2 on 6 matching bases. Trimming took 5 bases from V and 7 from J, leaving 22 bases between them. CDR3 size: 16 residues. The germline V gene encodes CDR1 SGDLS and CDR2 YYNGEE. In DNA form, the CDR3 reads TGTGCCAGCAGTGCCCTACCGGACCAGCGGGCTAATGAGCAGTTCTTC. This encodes CASSALPDQRANEQFF.

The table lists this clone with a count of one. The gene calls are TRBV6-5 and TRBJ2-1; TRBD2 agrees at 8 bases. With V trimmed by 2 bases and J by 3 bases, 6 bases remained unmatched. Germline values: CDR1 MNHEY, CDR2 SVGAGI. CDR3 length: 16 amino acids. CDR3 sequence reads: CASSYAGGPIYNEQFF. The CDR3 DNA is TGTGCCAGCAGTTACGCGGGGGGACCAATCTACAATGAGCAGTTCTTC.

CDR3 coding DNA: TGCGCCAGCAGCCAAGACGGTGGAGGACAGGGTGAAGTAAGTGAAGCTTTCTTT. Its translation is CASSQDGGGQGEVSEAFF. This chain uses TRBV4-3 with TRBJ1-1, with 8 bases fitting TRBD1. From germline, CDR1 is LGHNA and CDR2 YSLEER. After removal of 0 bases from V and 7 bases from J, the junction contained 16 bases not matched to a gene. This CDR3 is built from 18 residues.

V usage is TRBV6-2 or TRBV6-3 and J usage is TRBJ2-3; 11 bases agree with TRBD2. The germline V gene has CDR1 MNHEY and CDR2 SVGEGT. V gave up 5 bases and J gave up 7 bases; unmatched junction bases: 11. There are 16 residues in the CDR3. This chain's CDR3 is CASSSGIAGGTNTQYF. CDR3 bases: TGTGCCAGCAGTAGCGGGATAGCGGGGGGGACGAATACGCAGTATTTT.

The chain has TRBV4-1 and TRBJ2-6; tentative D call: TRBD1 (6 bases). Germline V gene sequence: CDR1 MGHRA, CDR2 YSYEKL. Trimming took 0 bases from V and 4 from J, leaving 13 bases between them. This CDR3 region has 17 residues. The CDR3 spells CASSQDFGGPGANVLTF. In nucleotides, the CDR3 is TGCGCCAGCAGCCAAGATTTTGGGGGCCCCGGGGCCAACGTCCTGACTTTC.

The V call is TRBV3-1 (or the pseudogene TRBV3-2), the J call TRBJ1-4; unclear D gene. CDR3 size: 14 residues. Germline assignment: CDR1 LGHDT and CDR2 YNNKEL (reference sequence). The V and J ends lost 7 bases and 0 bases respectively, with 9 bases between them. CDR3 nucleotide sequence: TGTGCCAGCATGGCACATGCAACTAATGAAAAACTGTTTTTT. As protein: CASMAHATNEKLFF.

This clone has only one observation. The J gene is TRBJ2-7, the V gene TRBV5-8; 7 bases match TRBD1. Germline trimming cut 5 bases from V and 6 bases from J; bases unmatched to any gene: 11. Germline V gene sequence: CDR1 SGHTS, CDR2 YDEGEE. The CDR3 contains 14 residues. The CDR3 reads CASSRDSPGVEQYF. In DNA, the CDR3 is TGTGCCAGCAGTCGGGACAGCCCCGGGGTCGAGCAGTACTTC.

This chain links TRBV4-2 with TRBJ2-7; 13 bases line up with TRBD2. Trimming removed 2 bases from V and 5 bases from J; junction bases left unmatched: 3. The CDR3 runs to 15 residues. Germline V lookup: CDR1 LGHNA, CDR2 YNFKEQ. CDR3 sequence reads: CASSQWTSGGHEQYF. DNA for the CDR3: TGTGCCAGCAGCCAATGGACTAGCGGGGGCCACGAGCAGTACTTC.

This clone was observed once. CDR3 in amino acids: CASSNRGLQTEAFF. In DNA form, the CDR3 reads TGTGCCAGCAGTAACAGGGGGCTTCAAACTGAAGCTTTCTTT. The V call is TRBV9, the J call TRBJ1-1; 9 positions match TRBD1. Germline-derived CDR1 and CDR2 are SGDLS and YYNGEE. This CDR3 has 14 amino acids. The V segment lost 5 bases and the J segment 5 bases; nucleotides outside the gene matches: 7.

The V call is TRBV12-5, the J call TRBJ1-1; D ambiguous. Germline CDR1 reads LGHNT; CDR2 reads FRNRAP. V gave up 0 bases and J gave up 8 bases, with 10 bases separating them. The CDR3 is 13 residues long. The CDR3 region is CASGLVFGREAFF. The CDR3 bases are TGTGCTAGTGGTTTGGTATTCGGGAGAGAAGCTTTCTTT.

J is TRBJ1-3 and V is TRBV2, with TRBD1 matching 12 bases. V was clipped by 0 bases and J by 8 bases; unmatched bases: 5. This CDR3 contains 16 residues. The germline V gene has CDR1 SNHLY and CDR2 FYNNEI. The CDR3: CASSEAQGQGAYTIYF. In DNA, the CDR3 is TGTGCCAGCAGTGAAGCGCAGGGACAGGGGGCTTACACCATATATTTT.

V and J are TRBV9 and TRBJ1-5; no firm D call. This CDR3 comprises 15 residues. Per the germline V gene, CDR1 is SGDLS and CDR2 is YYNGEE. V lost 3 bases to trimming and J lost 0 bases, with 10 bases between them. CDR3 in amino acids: CASSAGLHSNQPQHF. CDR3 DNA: TGTGCCAGCAGCGCCGGACTGCATAGCAATCAGCCCCAGCATTTT.

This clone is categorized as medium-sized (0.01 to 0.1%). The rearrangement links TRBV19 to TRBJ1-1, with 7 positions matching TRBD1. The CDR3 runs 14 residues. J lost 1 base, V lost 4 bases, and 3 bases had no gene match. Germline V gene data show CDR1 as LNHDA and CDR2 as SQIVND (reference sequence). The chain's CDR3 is CASSTQGGNTEAFF. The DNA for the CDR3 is TGTGCCAGTAGTACGCAGGGGGGGAACACTGAAGCTTTCTTT.

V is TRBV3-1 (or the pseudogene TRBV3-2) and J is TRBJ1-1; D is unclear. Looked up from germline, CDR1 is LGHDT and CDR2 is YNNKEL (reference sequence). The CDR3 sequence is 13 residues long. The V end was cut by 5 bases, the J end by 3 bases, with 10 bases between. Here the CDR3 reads CASSSRRDTEAFF. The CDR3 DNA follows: TGTGCCAGCAGCTCACGGCGGGACACTGAAGCTTTCTTT.

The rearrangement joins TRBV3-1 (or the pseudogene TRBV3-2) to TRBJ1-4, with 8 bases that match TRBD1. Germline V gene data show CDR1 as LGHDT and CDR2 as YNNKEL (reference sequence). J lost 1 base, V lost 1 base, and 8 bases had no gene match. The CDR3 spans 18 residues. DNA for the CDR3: TGTGCCAGCAGCCAAGTGACAGGGGCTGGAGGAACTAATGAAAAACTGTTTTTT. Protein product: CASSQVTGAGGTNEKLFF.

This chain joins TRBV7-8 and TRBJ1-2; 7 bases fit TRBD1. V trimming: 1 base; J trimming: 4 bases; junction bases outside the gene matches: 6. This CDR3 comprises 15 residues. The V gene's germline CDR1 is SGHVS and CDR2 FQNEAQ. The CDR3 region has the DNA TGTGCCAGCAGCTTAGATCACAGGGGCGGCTATGGCTACACCTTC. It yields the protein CASSLDHRGGYGYTF.

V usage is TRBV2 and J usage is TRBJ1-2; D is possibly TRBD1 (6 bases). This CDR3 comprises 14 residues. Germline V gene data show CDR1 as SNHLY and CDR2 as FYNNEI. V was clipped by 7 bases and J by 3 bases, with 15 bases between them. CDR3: CASTRGGRDYGYTF. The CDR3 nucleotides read TGTGCCAGCACCCGGGGGGGGCGGGACTATGGCTACACCTTC. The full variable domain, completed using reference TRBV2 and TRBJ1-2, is EPEVTQTPSHQVTQMGQEVILRCVPISNHLYFYWYRQILGQKVEFLVSFYNNEISEKSEIFDDQFSVERPDGSNFTLKIRSTKLEDSAMYFCASTRGGRDYGYTFGSGTRLTVV.

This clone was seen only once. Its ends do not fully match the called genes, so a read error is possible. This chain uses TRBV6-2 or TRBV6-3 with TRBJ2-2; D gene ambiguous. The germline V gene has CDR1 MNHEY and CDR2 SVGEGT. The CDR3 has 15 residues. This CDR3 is CASSDSYPNTGELFF. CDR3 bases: TGTGCCAGCAGTGACTCCTACCCGAACACCGGGGAGCTGTTTTTT.

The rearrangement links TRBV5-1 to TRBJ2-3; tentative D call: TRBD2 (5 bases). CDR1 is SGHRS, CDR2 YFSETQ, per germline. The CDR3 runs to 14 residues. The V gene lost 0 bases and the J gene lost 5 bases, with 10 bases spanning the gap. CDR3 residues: CASSLGLAVDTQYF. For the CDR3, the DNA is TGCGCCAGCAGCTTGGGTCTAGCCGTAGATACGCAGTATTTT.

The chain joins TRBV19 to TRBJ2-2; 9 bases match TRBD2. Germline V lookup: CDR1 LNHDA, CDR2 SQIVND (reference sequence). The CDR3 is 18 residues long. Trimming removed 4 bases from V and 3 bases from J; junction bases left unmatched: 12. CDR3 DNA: TGTGCCAGTAGTAGCCGCTTTAGCGGGGGCAGCCACACCGGGGAGCTGTTTTTT. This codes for CASSSRFSGGSHTGELFF.

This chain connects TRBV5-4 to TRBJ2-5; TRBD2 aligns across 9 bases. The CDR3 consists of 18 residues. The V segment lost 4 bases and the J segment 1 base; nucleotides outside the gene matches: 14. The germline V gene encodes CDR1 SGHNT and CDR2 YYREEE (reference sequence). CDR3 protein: CASSGTPTSGAIQETQYF. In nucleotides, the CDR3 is TGTGCCAGCAGCGGCACCCCGACTAGCGGAGCTATCCAAGAGACCCAGTACTTC.

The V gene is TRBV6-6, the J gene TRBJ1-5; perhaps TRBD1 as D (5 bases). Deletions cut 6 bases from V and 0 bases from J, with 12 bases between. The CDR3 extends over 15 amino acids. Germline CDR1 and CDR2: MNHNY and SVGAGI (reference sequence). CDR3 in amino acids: CASSPRGVSNQPQHF. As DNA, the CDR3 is TGTGCCAGCAGCCCCCGGGGGGTTAGCAATCAGCCCCAGCATTTT.

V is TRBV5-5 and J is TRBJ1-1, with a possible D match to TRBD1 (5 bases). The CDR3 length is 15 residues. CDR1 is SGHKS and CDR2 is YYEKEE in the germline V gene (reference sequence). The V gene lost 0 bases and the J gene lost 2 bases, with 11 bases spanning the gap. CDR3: CASSLVGQGNTEAFF. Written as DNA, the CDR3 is TGTGCCAGCAGCTTGGTGGGGCAGGGCAACACTGAAGCTTTCTTT.

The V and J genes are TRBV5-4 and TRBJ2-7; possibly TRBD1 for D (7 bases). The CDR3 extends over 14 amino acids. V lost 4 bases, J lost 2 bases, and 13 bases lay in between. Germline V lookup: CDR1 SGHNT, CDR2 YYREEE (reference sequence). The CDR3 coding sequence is TGTGCCAGCAGCCAACAGGGGAGGACCTACGAGCAGTACTTC. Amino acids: CASSQQGRTYEQYF. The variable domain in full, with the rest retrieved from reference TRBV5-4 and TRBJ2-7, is ETGVTQSPTHLIKTRGQQVTLRCSSQSGHNTVSWYQQALGQGPQFIFQYYREEENGRGNFPPRFSGLQFPNYSSELNVNALELDDSALYLCASSQQGRTYEQYFGPGTRLTVT.